The 20 T cell receptor beta chains in this list originate from one sample, sequenced in a study of radiotherapy plus CTLA-4 blockade in lung cancer. This table comes from immunoSEQ multiplex PCR, and its TCRdb copy is limited to in-frame clones, with some not included. Here the sample spans tens of thousands of clones, roughly 79% being singletons. Sequencing used peripheral blood, obtained from a patient treated with radiotherapy plus ipilimumab. The receptors stem from a human donor with non-small cell lung cancer that progressed on radiotherapy plus ipilimumab.

The chain carries TRBV6-5 and TRBJ2-1; the match to TRBD1 covers 7 bases. The CDR3 length is 14 residues. Germline assignment: CDR1 MNHEY and CDR2 SVGAGI. V shed 6 bases, J shed 4 bases, and the junction held 6 bases outside the gene matches. The CDR3 is CASSPGDSYNEQFF. In DNA, the CDR3 is TGTGCCAGCAGCCCCGGGGACAGTTACAATGAGCAGTTCTTC.

The chain has TRBV5-4 and TRBJ2-5; 14 bases map to TRBD2. The V gene's germline CDR1 is SGHNT and CDR2 YYREEE (reference sequence). The CDR3 spans 16 residues. The trim removed 3 bases at V and 2 bases at J, leaving 3 bases unmatched. The CDR3 loop is CASSSGTSGGQETQYF. CDR3 DNA: TGTGCCAGCAGCTCCGGGACTAGCGGGGGACAAGAGACCCAGTACTTC.

This clone was recorded only once. The chain recombines TRBV5-4 with TRBJ2-3; the D call may be TRBD1 or TRBD2 (5 bases each). CDR1 is SGHNT, CDR2 YYREEE, per germline (reference sequence). Trimming left V 4 bases short and J 2 bases short, with 11 bases between. This CDR3 contains 14 residues. The CDR3 sequence: CASSQGRDTDTQYF. CDR3 sequence (DNA): TGTGCCAGCAGCCAGGGACGGGACACAGATACGCAGTATTTT.

The chain has TRBV6-5 and TRBJ2-7; TRBD2 matches 7 bases. Germline lookup yields CDR1 MNHEY and CDR2 SVGAGI. Trimming at V came to 5 bases and at J to 2 bases, leaving 3 bases not matched to a gene. The CDR3 has 13 residues. CDR3: CASSAGEAYEQYF. The CDR3 DNA reads TGTGCCAGCAGTGCGGGGGAAGCCTACGAGCAGTACTTC.

The chain combines TRBV10-3 with TRBJ2-1; the D is unclear. This CDR3 spans 14 amino acids. Per germline, CDR1 ENHRY and CDR2 SYGVKD. V shed 10 bases and J shed 0 bases, with 13 bases lying between them. CDR3 bases: TGTGCCACCTTAGTTTCGGGCTCCTACAATGAGCAGTTCTTC. Translated: CATLVSGSYNEQFF.

The chain is built from TRBV18 and TRBJ1-1; D call uncertain. This CDR3 region has 14 residues. V lost 0 bases, J lost 4 bases, and 9 bases lay in between. Germline V gives CDR1 KGHSH, CDR2 LQKENI. CDR3 residues: CASSPPGSITEAFF. The CDR3 DNA follows: TGTGCCAGCTCACCACCGGGCAGTATCACTGAAGCTTTCTTT.

V gene TRBV10-3 combines with J gene TRBJ2-6; the D is unclear. Germline CDR1 is ENHRY and CDR2 is SYGVKD. The length of the CDR3 is 15 residues. Trimming pared 3 bases from V and 0 bases from J, leaving 6 bases between. The DNA for the CDR3 is TGTGCCATCAGTGATTGGTCCTCTGGGGCCAACGTCCTGACTTTC. Encoded protein: CAISDWSSGANVLTF.

V and J are TRBV6-4 and TRBJ1-6; 9 nucleotides align to TRBD1. There are 15 residues in the CDR3. Germline CDR1 MRHNA, CDR2 SNTAGT. J lost 11 bases, V lost 4 bases, and 9 bases had no gene match. This CDR3 is CASSATDRGLTPLHF. CDR3 nucleotides: TGTGCCAGCAGTGCCACGGACAGGGGTCTAACACCCCTCCACTTT.

The rearrangement links TRBV7-2 to TRBJ1-1; D call uncertain. CDR1 is SGHTA and CDR2 is FQGNSA in the germline V gene. V lost 4 bases, J lost 1 base, and 7 bases lay in between. This CDR3 comprises 13 residues. In DNA form, the CDR3 reads TGTGCCAGCAGCTCCCTCTGGAACACTGAAGCTTTCTTT. Translating it yields CASSSLWNTEAFF.

The chain carries TRBV9 and TRBJ1-2; no firm D call. Germline lookup yields CDR1 SGDLS and CDR2 YYNGEE. V shed 3 bases and J shed 2 bases, with 8 bases lying between them. The CDR3 runs to 13 residues. CDR3 loop: CASSATENYGYTF. In nucleotides, the CDR3 is TGTGCCAGCAGCGCTACAGAAAACTATGGCTACACCTTC.

The gene calls are TRBV23-1 and TRBJ1-1; tentatively, D is TRBD1 (6 bases). TRBV23-1 falls under the ORF class, with uncertain function. With 8 bases removed from V and 1 base from J, the gap between germline ends came to 17 bases. The CDR3 totals 15 residues. The CDR3 loop is CASGRGGAGNTEAFF. The CDR3 DNA is TGCGCCAGCGGCCGGGGGGGCGCGGGGAACACTGAAGCTTTCTTT.

The chain employs TRBV5-6 and TRBJ1-2; no reliable D call. CDR1 and CDR2 (germline): SGHDT, YYEEEE. V dropped 4 bases and J dropped 7 bases, with 17 bases sitting between them. The CDR3 is 14 residues long. CDR3 coding DNA: TGTGCCAGCAGCCCGGACCGGGTCCGGGGTGGCTACACCTTC. It yields the protein CASSPDRVRGGYTF.

The gene calls are TRBV5-1 and TRBJ2-6; tentatively, D is TRBD2 (5 bases). Trimming removed 4 bases from V and 0 bases from J, with 14 bases in between. Germline V gene sequence: CDR1 SGHRS, CDR2 YFSETQ. The CDR3 runs to 17 residues. The CDR3 DNA is TGCGCCAGCAGCGCGGGTGTTACTAGCTCTGGGGCCAACGTCCTGACTTTC. Translation: CASSAGVTSSGANVLTF.

V gene TRBV6-5 combines with J gene TRBJ2-7, with 11 nucleotides matching TRBD1. V lost 10 bases and J lost 3; bases outside the gene matches: 5. CDR1 is MNHEY and CDR2 is SVGAGI in the germline V gene. The CDR3 contains 13 residues. In DNA, the CDR3 is TGTGCCATCGGGACAGGGGGAATCTACGAGCAGTACTTC. Protein product: CAIGTGGIYEQYF.

This clone was counted between two and nine times. The chain recombines TRBV2 with TRBJ1-1, with D unresolved. The V gene lost 1 base and the J gene lost 2 bases, with 8 bases spanning the gap. Germline V gene lookup returns CDR1 SNHLY and CDR2 FYNNEI. This CDR3 contains 14 residues. The CDR3 DNA is TGTGCCAGCAGTGAAGGCAGGATCAACACTGAAGCTTTCTTT. Translated, it gives CASSEGRINTEAFF.

V gene TRBV28 combines with J gene TRBJ2-5, with 8 bases fitting TRBD1. The J call may be incorrect, as the DNA end agrees better with TRBJ2-7. The CDR3 is 17 amino acids. Germline V gene sequence: CDR1 MDHEN, CDR2 SYDVKM. The CDR3 loop is CASSSDQDRVPLYEQYF. Written as DNA, the CDR3 is TGTGCCAGCAGTTCGGACCAGGACAGGGTGCCTCTTTACGAGCAGTACTTC.

The rearrangement links TRBV4-2 to TRBJ1-2; D gene unclear. Per the germline V gene, CDR1 is LGHNA and CDR2 is YNFKEQ. CDR3 length equals 14 residues. Trimming took off 0 bases at V and 4 bases at J, with 9 bases between the two ends. The DNA of the CDR3 is TGTGCCAGCAGCCAAGATCCGGGTTCCTATGGCTACACCTTC. Its protein is CASSQDPGSYGYTF.

V gene TRBV2 combines with J gene TRBJ2-1; 11 positions agree with TRBD2. Germline lookup yields CDR1 SNHLY and CDR2 FYNNEI. The CDR3 spans 14 residues. V lost 2 bases and J lost 7; bases outside the gene matches: 1. The CDR3 DNA reads TGTGCCAGCAGTGAACTAGCGGGAGGAAATGAGCAGTTCTTC. The encoded protein is CASSELAGGNEQFF.

The chain couples TRBV18 to TRBJ1-2; tentatively, D is TRBD1 (6 bases). There are 16 residues in the CDR3. Germline V gives CDR1 KGHSH, CDR2 LQKENI. The V and J ends lost 0 bases and 3 bases respectively, with 14 bases between them. The CDR3 DNA is TGTGCCAGCTCACCACCATTTGGCAGGGGAGACTATGGCTACACCTTC. Translating gives CASSPPFGRGDYGYTF.

The rearrangement uses TRBV7-2 and TRBJ2-5; a possible D gene is TRBD1 (6 bases). The CDR3 spans 14 residues. Germline V gene sequence: CDR1 SGHTA, CDR2 FQGNSA. The V gene lost 2 bases and the J gene lost 3 bases, with 10 bases spanning the gap. The CDR3 sequence is CASSLRAGEETQYF. Written as DNA, the CDR3 is TGTGCCAGCAGCTTAAGGGCAGGGGAAGAGACCCAGTACTTC.